The clone carrying this T cell receptor beta chain occurred once. The data were obtained in a study of blood T cell repertoires in COVID-19. Study information: Sites across the United States, Italy and Spain contributed samples from acute and convalescent COVID-19. Sources were T cells, B-cell-depleted T cells, or PBMCs; the material itself was cDNA or gDNA.

The CDR3 has 14 amino acids. Germline CDR1 and CDR2: SEHNR and FQNEAQ (reference sequence). V lost 1 base and J 7 bases, leaving 13 bases between the germline ends. In the study's own analysis: Counts of nucleated cells, estimated from reference gene primer amplification, were obtained. The repertoire was sequenced with immunoSEQ multiplex PCR; TCRdb's copy has only in-frame clones and lacks some. V, J and clone size are those of that table, while D and trimming were read from the DNA. The table records approximately 170,000 clones, over 75% of them present only once. This TCR came from a man in his 60s who had recovered from COVID-19. Sequenced: peripheral blood. The J gene is TRBJ2-5, the V gene TRBV7-9, with D perhaps matching TRBD1 (5 bases). CDR3 loop: CASSLDLGVATQYF. In DNA, the CDR3 is TGTGCCAGCAGCTTAGACCTAGGGGTGGCGACCCAGTACTTC.